This entry concerns a single T cell receptor (beta chain). The sample originates from a study of blood T cell repertoires in COVID-19. Whole-study context: Whether acute or convalescent, the COVID-19 samples came from the United States, Italy and Spain. From T cells, B-cell-depleted T cells, or PBMCs came the material, which was cDNA or gDNA.

In the study's own analysis: Reference gene primer amplification in the assay estimated nucleated cell counts. Produced via immunoSEQ multiplex PCR; TCRdb's table is partial and in-frame only. The V and J calls and clone size were taken over from that table, and D and trimming were inferred from the DNA. This table has about 98,000 clones, 81% appearing once. Germline V gene sequence: CDR1 SQVTM, CDR2 ANQGSEA. V shed 2 bases, J shed 0 bases, and the junction held 6 bases outside the gene matches. The length of the CDR3 is 15 residues. Sequenced material: peripheral blood. The chain couples TRBV29-1 to TRBJ1-1; 7 bases agree with TRBD1. The clonotype originates from a man aged 55 to 70 with acute or convalescent COVID-19. The CDR3 sequence: CSVEPSGTVNTEAFF. Here the CDR3 DNA reads TGCAGCGTTGAACCCTCCGGGACAGTGAACACTGAAGCTTTCTTT.